This TCR beta chain was identified in a study of graft-versus-host responses after intestinal transplantation. Study-level background: Each patient got anti-thymocyte globulin induction, then tacrolimus and steroids for two to four years. Regarding the study as a whole: Allografts of one patient group, those with graft-donor T cell macrochimerism, had high graft-versus-host to host-versus-graft clonal ratios. Recipient marrow held GvH clones, some first seen in ileum or blood. Peak circulating GvH clone levels tracked with early post-transplant HvG declines.

The table came from immunoSEQ multiplex PCR; TCRdb's copy has only in-frame clones and leaves some out. Counted here are fewer than 100,000 clones, roughly 88% occurring once; the ten biggest clones make up 1.4%. On this clone: Its antigen is not identified.

Deletions cut 0 bases from V and 4 bases from J, with 14 bases between. The germline V gene encodes CDR1 SGHRS and CDR2 YFSETQ. The CDR3 extends over 16 amino acids. This sequence joins TRBV5-1 and TRBJ2-1, with D maybe TRBD1 (5 bases). The sample in question was PBMCs, obtained 255 days after intestinal transplant. This clonotype was obtained from a human patient who received an intestinal transplant, so some T cells may come from the graft donor. The CDR3 loop reads CASSLGAQGSYNEQFF. Written as DNA, the CDR3 is TGCGCCAGCAGCTTGGGAGCTCAGGGCTCATACAATGAGCAGTTCTTC. Combining the CDR3 with reference TRBV5-1 and TRBJ2-1 gives the whole variable domain KAGVTQTPRYLIKTRGQQVTLSCSPISGHRSVSWYQQTPGQGLQFLFEYFSETQRNKGNFPGRFSGRQFSNSRSEMNVSTLELGDSALYLCASSLGAQGSYNEQFFGPGTRLTVL.